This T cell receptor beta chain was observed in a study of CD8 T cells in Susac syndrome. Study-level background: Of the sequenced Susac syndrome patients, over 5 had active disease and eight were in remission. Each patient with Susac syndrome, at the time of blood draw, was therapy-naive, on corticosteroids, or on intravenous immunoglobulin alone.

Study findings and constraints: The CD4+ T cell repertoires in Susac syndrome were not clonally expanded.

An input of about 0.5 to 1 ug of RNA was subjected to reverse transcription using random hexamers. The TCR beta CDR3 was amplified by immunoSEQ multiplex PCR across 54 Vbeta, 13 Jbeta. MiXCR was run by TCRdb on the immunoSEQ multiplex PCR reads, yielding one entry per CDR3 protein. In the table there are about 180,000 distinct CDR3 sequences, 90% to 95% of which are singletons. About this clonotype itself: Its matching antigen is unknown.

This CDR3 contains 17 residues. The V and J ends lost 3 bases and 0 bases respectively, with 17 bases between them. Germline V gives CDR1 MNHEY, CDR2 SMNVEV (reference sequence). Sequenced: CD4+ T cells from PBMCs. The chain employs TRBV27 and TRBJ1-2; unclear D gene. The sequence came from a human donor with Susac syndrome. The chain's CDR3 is CASSFTVSTTSNYGYTF. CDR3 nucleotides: TGTGCCAGCAGTTTCACAGTCTCCACCACATCTAACTATGGCTACACCTTC.